Listed below are T cell receptor beta chains from one sample, sequenced in a study of T-cell memory formation after mild COVID-19. TCRdb recomputed calls from the 5' RACE reads with MiXCR, one row per CDR3 protein. Found here are fewer than 450,000 distinct CDR3 sequences, 20% to 25% of them singletons; the top ten hold around 9.5%. The sequenced sample was PBMCs or a T cell subset sorted from them (not recorded which). The receptors come from an adult woman who had mild COVID-19 (a few samples of this study predate the infection). Cell type and time point are not known. The CDR3 runs from the conserved cysteine through the conserved F or W. D genes are given only for firm matches. The size entry is marked missing in some rows and otherwise reads once, few, many or a size class.

D gene | J gene | clone size | V gene | CDR3 DNA | CDR3 protein
- | TRBJ2-1 | many | TRBV7-3 | TGTGCCAGCAGCCCCGGCCCCTACAATGAGCAGTTCTTC | CASSPGPYNEQFF
- | TRBJ2-7 | few | TRBV7-9 | TGTGCCAGCAGCTGGCTTACAGCTCGCTACGAGCAGTACTTC | CASSWLTARYEQYF
- | TRBJ1-2 | few | TRBV7-2 | TGTGCCAGCAGCTTAGTTGGAGGGCAGGGTGGCTACACCTTC | CASSLVGGQGGYTF
- | TRBJ2-3 | - | TRBV5-1 | TGCGCCAGCAGCTTGAACCCTAGCACAGATACGCAGTATTTT | CASSLNPSTDTQYF
TRBD2 | TRBJ2-3 | few | TRBV10-3 | TGTGCCATCAGCGGTCAGGTAGCGGGGGGCAGCACAGATACGCAGTATTTT | CAISGQVAGGSTDTQYF
- | TRBJ2-3 | - | TRBV20-1 | TGCAGTGCTTCCGGAACAACCACAGATACGCAGTATTTT | CSASGTTTDTQYF
- | TRBJ1-2 | few | TRBV4-3 | TGCGCCAGCAGCCATACATCCACAGCAGGCTACACCTTC | CASSHTSTAGYTF
- | TRBJ2-2 | few | TRBV18 | TGTGCCAGCTCACCACAAACGTCGGGACGGACGAACACCGGGGAGCTGTTTTTT | CASSPQTSGRTNTGELFF
- | TRBJ1-4 | - | TRBV7-2 | TGTGCCAGCAGCTTATATAGTGCAGGGGATCGGGAAAAACTGTTTTTT | CASSLYSAGDREKLFF
TRBD2 | TRBJ2-1 | many | TRBV28 | TGTGCCAGCAGTCGTCGACTAGCGGCTTATTCCGGCGAGCAGTTCTTC | CASSRRLAAYSGEQFF
TRBD2 | TRBJ2-1 | few | TRBV12-3/TRBV12-4 | TGTGCCAGCAGTTTCTTCGGGGGGGAGAATGAGCAGTTCTTC | CASSFFGGENEQFF
TRBD1 | TRBJ1-5 | few | TRBV7-9 | TGTGCCAGCAGCGAGACAGGGAAGCCCCAGCATTTT | CASSETGKPQHF
TRBD2 | TRBJ2-7 | - | TRBV10-3 | TGTGCCATCAGTGAGTCCAGACTAGCGCCTAGCTCCTACGAGCAGTACTTC | CAISESRLAPSSYEQYF
- | TRBJ2-2 | few | TRBV6-5 | TGTGCCACCTGTTCGGACAGGAACACCGGGGAGCTGTTTTTT | CATCSDRNTGELFF
TRBD2 | TRBJ2-2 | few | TRBV6-5 | TGTGCCAGCAGTTACTCTGCGTGGCTAGCGGACACCGGGGAGCTGTTTTTT | CASSYSAWLADTGELFF
- | TRBJ2-4 | - | TRBV12-3/TRBV12-4 | TGTGCCAGCTTTTTGAGGGGTTACGGAAACATTCAGTACTTC | CASFLRGYGNIQYF
TRBD2 | TRBJ2-1 | many | TRBV24-1 | TGTGCCACCAGTGACGAGTCGGCGGGAGGAAGGAATGAGCAGTTCTTC | CATSDESAGGRNEQFF
- | TRBJ2-2 | - | TRBV6-4 | TGTGCCAGCAGTGAGACCAACACCGGGGAGCTGTTTTTT | CASSETNTGELFF
- | TRBJ2-3 | - | TRBV5-6 | TGTGCCAGCAGCCCCAGGGTTCAGGACTTTCGGAGTCGTAGCACAGATACGCAGTATTTT | CASSPRVQDFRSRSTDTQYF
TRBD1 | TRBJ1-2 | few | TRBV6-5 | TGTGCCAGCAGTTACCTCGGGCCTGGACAGGGGGCATCTCTGGGTGGCTACACCTTC | CASSYLGPGQGASLGGYTF
- | TRBJ2-3 | - | TRBV15 | TGTGCCACCAGCAGGGGAAATAGTAGAACAGATACGCAGTATTTT | CATSRGNSRTDTQYF
TRBD2 | TRBJ2-5 | many | TRBV5-6 | TGTGCCAGCAGCTGGGTTCGGGGACTAGCGGGGGGGCAAGAGACCCAGTACTTC | CASSWVRGLAGGQETQYF
TRBD2 | TRBJ2-7 | few | TRBV11-2 | TGTGCCAGCAGCGCGACTAGCGTCACCTACGAGCAGTACTTC | CASSATSVTYEQYF
- | TRBJ1-2 | - | TRBV5-8 | TGTGCCAGCAGCTTAGGTAGCATAACTTTGGGACGGAGCGGCGATGGCTACACCTTC | CASSLGSITLGRSGDGYTF
TRBD2 | TRBJ2-7 | once | TRBV5-6 | TGTGCCAGCAGGGGGGGGGACGGTCGAGTTCGCTTC | CASRGGDGRVRF
TRBD2 | TRBJ2-3 | - | TRBV5-1 | TGCGCCAGCAGTCGCGGGGGGGCCTCGGATACGCAGTATTTT | CASSRGGASDTQYF
- | TRBJ2-7 | few | TRBV7-9 | TGTGCCAGCAGCAGTACTCAGGGGATTGCCTACGAGCAGTACTTC | CASSSTQGIAYEQYF
- | TRBJ1-2 | few | TRBV4-1 | TGCGCCAGCAGCCAAGATTCGGGGGGCGGCTATGGCTACACCTTC | CASSQDSGGGYGYTF
TRBD2 | TRBJ2-5 | - | TRBV7-7 | TGTGCCAGCAGCTCGACTAGCGGAGTTGAGACCCAGTACTTC | CASSSTSGVETQYF
TRBD2 | TRBJ2-3 | - | TRBV7-2 | TGTGCCAGCAGCCGCGAGGGACTAGCGGGGGGGGATACGCAGTATTTT | CASSREGLAGGDTQYF
- | TRBJ1-4 | once | TRBV30 | TGTGCCTCTGGTGGTGAAAAACTGTTTTTT | CASGGEKLFF
- | TRBJ2-3 | few | TRBV11-2 | TGTGCCAGCAGCCTGGCGGGGGCAGGCACAGATACGCAGTATTTT | CASSLAGAGTDTQYF
- | TRBJ2-3 | - | TRBV19 | TGTGCCAGTAGTACGGGGGAGGTTAGCACAGATACGCAGTATTTT | CASSTGEVSTDTQYF
- | TRBJ2-6 | few | TRBV18 | TGTGCCAGCTCACCCACCGCTGGGATCTCTGGGGCCAACGTCCTGACTTTC | CASSPTAGISGANVLTF
TRBD2 | TRBJ2-7 | - | TRBV7-2 | TGTGCCAGCAGCTTAGTTTGGGCTAGCGGGGGACTTACCTCCTACGAGCAGTACTTC | CASSLVWASGGLTSYEQYF
- | TRBJ2-3 | - | TRBV15 | TGTGCCACCCGAGGTGCAGGGACGAGCACAGATACGCAGTATTTT | CATRGAGTSTDTQYF
- | TRBJ1-1 | few | TRBV5-1 | TGCGCCAGCAGCTTTCTCGGGACACCTAACACTGAAGCTTTCTTT | CASSFLGTPNTEAFF
- | TRBJ1-2 | few | TRBV2 | TGTGCCAGCAGTCAAACCGGAATCTGCACCTTC | CASSQTGICTF
- | TRBJ1-2 | few | TRBV7-8 | TGTGCCAGCAGCTCAACAAACAGGGACCCCACCTTC | CASSSTNRDPTF
- | TRBJ1-1 | once | TRBV6-1 | TGTGCCAGCAAGAGCCCCGACAGGAACACTGAAGCTTTCTTT | CASKSPDRNTEAFF
- | TRBJ2-5 | - | TRBV4-1 | TGCGCCAGCAGCCAAGGGAAGGAGCAAGAGACCCAGTACTTC | CASSQGKEQETQYF
- | TRBJ1-1 | - | TRBV3-1 | TGTGCCAGCAGCCTGTTGGCCGGGTTGGGCACTGAAGCTTTCTTT | CASSLLAGLGTEAFF
- | TRBJ2-2 | - | TRBV19 | TGTGCCATTATTGGACCAAACACCGGGGAGCTGTTTTTT | CAIIGPNTGELFF
TRBD2 | TRBJ2-7 | - | TRBV6-5 | TGTGCCAGCAGTTACGGGCGGGGGACCTACGAGCAGTACTTC | CASSYGRGTYEQYF
- | TRBJ1-6 | few | TRBV9 | TGTGCCAGCAGCGTAGATGGATGGATGAATTCACCCCTCCACTTT | CASSVDGWMNSPLHF
- | TRBJ1-1 | few | TRBV5-1 | TGCGCCAGCAGCCCGGCAACTGGGGGGCTGGGGGGGCCTGAAGCTTTCTTT | CASSPATGGLGGPEAFF
TRBD2 | TRBJ2-1 | - | TRBV24-1 | TGTGCCACCACTAGCGGGAGTTACAATGAGCAGTTCTTC | CATTSGSYNEQFF
TRBD1 | TRBJ1-5 | few | TRBV20-1 | TGCAGTGCGCGGGACAGTTCCCCGTATAGCAATCAGCCCCAGCATTTT | CSARDSSPYSNQPQHF
TRBD1 | TRBJ1-1 | - | TRBV9 | TGTGCCAGCAGCCCTCAGGGACAGGCCACTGAAGCTTTCTTT | CASSPQGQATEAFF
TRBD1 | TRBJ1-5 | - | TRBV19 | TGTGCCAGTACCACGGACAGGGCCGTCAATCAGCCCCAGCATTTT | CASTTDRAVNQPQHF
- | TRBJ1-1 | - | TRBV2 | TGTGCCAGCAGTAAGACGGTGAACACTGAAGCTTTCTTT | CASSKTVNTEAFF